Following are 16 T cell receptor beta chains from one sample sequenced in a study of blood T cells in healthy people across ages. Together with a sample-barcoded 5' primer, a J-beta primer mix was included in a second PCR lasting about 7 to 11 cycles. In TCRdb, the 5' RACE reads were re-called with MiXCR into one record per CDR3 protein. The sample includes about 1.5 million distinct CDR3 sequences, 35% to 45% seen only once; the top ten take around 4%. Sequences were obtained from blood. These receptors originate from a woman between 18 and 30 years old in good health.

The chain links TRBV28 to TRBJ1-5; D gene unclear. V was trimmed by 8 bases and J by 6 bases, leaving 17 bases between them. CDR1 is MDHEN and CDR2 is SYDVKM in the germline V gene. The CDR3 has 14 amino acids. CDR3 region: CASSGGTLIQPQHF. CDR3 in DNA: TGTGCCAGCTCGGGAGGTACTTTAATTCAGCCCCAGCATTTT. The full variable domain, its missing parts supplied by reference TRBV28 and TRBJ1-5, is DVKVTQSSRYLVKRTGEKVFLECVQDMDHENMFWYRQDPGLGLRLIYFSYDVKMKEKGDIPEGYSVSREKKERFSLILESASTNQTSMYLCASSGGTLIQPQHFGDGTRLSIL.

The chain carries TRBV20-1 and TRBJ2-7; 15 nucleotides match TRBD2. Matching the DNA end better, TRBJ2-5 makes the J call doubtful. From germline, CDR1 is DFQATT and CDR2 SNEGSKA (reference sequence). This CDR3 comprises 15 residues. The CDR3 here is CSASRTSGGAETQYF. The CDR3 nucleotides read TGCAGTGCTTCCCGGACTAGCGGGGGGGCTGAGACCCAGTACTTC.

The chain recombines TRBV9 with TRBJ2-5; D is unresolved. V was clipped by 0 bases and J by 4 bases, with 13 bases between them. The CDR3 contains 15 residues. Germline CDR1 and CDR2: SGDLS and YYNGEE. For the CDR3, the DNA is TGTGCCAGCAGCGTAGAGTCCCGATCGGGAGAGACCCAGTACTTC. It is translated as CASSVESRSGETQYF.

This clonotype is a singleton in its sample. One junction end does not reproduce the germline sequence, and a read error may be involved. The gene calls are TRBV12-3 or TRBV12-4 and TRBJ2-5; D perhaps matches TRBD1 (5 bases). There are 14 residues in the CDR3. As DNA, the CDR3 is TGTACCAGCAGTCCTGGACACCTTCGGGAGACCCAGTACTTC. Its protein product is CTSSPGHLRETQYF.

This clonotype occurred many times. This chain uses TRBV7-2 with TRBJ1-2; the D is unclear. The CDR3 has 12 residues. Germline V gene lookup returns CDR1 SGHTA and CDR2 FQGNSA. Trimming stripped 2 bases from V and 2 bases from J, with 3 bases between. Here the CDR3 reads CASSLLNYGYTF. In DNA, the CDR3 is TGTGCCAGCAGCTTATTGAACTATGGCTACACCTTC.

The rearrangement joins TRBV7-8 to TRBJ2-1, with 8 bases aligning to TRBD2. The trim removed 5 bases at V and 2 bases at J, leaving 5 bases unmatched. Germline V gene data show CDR1 as SGHVS and CDR2 as FQNEAQ. This CDR3 is built from 15 residues. The CDR3: CASSRPAGAYNEQFF. As DNA, the CDR3 is TGTGCCAGCAGCCGACCAGCGGGGGCCTACAATGAGCAGTTCTTC.

This clonotype was detected a few times. CDR3 loop: CASSHLAGETQYF. The CDR3 DNA sequence: TGCGCCAGCAGCCACCTAGCGGGAGAGACCCAGTACTTC. V and J are TRBV4-1 and TRBJ2-5, with 8 bases matching TRBD2. Germline CDR1 is MGHRA and CDR2 is YSYEKL. CDR3 length: 13 amino acids. J was trimmed by 4 bases and V by 3 bases; bases with no gene match: 1.

The V and J genes are TRBV13 and TRBJ1-1; possibly TRBD1 for D (5 bases). CDR3 length: 11 residues. Germline CDR1 is PRHDT and CDR2 is FYEKMQ (reference sequence). Between the trimmed V and J ends, which lost 6 bases and 7 bases, there was a span of 9 bases. The CDR3 coding sequence is TGTGCCAGCAGGCTTGGGGGTGAAGCTTTCTTT. Its protein product is CASRLGGEAFF.

This sequence joins TRBV6-5 and TRBJ2-1; TRBD2 agrees at 10 bases. The V gene's germline CDR1 is MNHEY and CDR2 SVGAGI. The CDR3 totals 15 residues. Trimming removed 2 bases from V and 9 bases from J; junction bases left unmatched: 7. The CDR3 nucleotides read TGTGCCAGCAGTTACCCCGGACTAGCGGAGGGTGAGCAGTTCTTC. It codes for CASSYPGLAEGEQFF.

This clonotype was found a few times. The rearrangement links TRBV25-1 to TRBJ1-1; the match to TRBD1 covers 8 bases. Germline CDR1 MGHDK, CDR2 SYGVNS. J gave up 2 bases and V 1 base, and 6 bases lay outside the gene matches. The CDR3 has 16 residues. The CDR3 loop reads CASSESGQGVNTEAFF. Written as DNA, the CDR3 is TGTGCCAGCAGTGAATCCGGACAGGGTGTAAACACTGAAGCTTTCTTT.

As to this clonotype: At one end, the junction sequence differs from germline, possibly due to a read error. This chain links TRBV29-1 with TRBJ1-5; possibly TRBD1 for D (6 bases). CDR1 SQVTM and CDR2 ANQGSEA come from the germline V gene. This CDR3 region has 13 residues. The CDR3, as DNA: TGCAGCGTTGAGTGGGGGGCAGATCAGCCCCTGCATTTT. This sequence encodes CSVEWGADQPLHF.

This clonotype was observed a few times. A much larger clone differs by one base, so this may be a read error. V is TRBV5-1 and J is TRBJ2-6; D call uncertain. The CDR3 sequence is 15 residues long. Trimming removed 4 bases at V and 0 bases at J, with 8 bases between. The germline V gene has CDR1 SGHRS and CDR2 YFSETQ. This CDR3 is CASSVDLSGANVLTF. Here the CDR3 DNA reads TGCGCCAGCAGCGTGGACCTCTCTGGGGCCAACGTCCTGACTTTC.

The V gene is TRBV3-1, the J gene TRBJ1-6, with D hard to call. V was cut by 2 bases and J by 7 bases, with 6 bases left in between. Germline V gene data show CDR1 as LGHDT and CDR2 as YNNKEL (reference sequence). CDR3 length: 13 amino acids. The CDR3 spells CASSQSWNSPLHF. CDR3 DNA: TGTGCCAGCAGCCAATCTTGGAATTCACCCCTCCACTTT.

The chain recombines TRBV6-8 with TRBJ2-3; 8 bases line up with TRBD1. Germline assignment: CDR1 MNHGY and CDR2 SAAAGT. With V trimmed by 4 bases and J by 1 base, 16 bases remained unmatched. This CDR3 region has 19 residues. Here the CDR3 DNA reads TGTGCCAGCAGTTTACCCGAACGGGACAGGCAGGGAGGCACAGATACGCAGTATTTT. Protein sequence: CASSLPERDRQGGTDTQYF.

This clonotype was detected only once. This chain links TRBV29-1 with TRBJ2-2; 8 bases fit TRBD1. With 6 bases clipped from V and 4 bases from J, the junction kept 7 bases outside the gene matches. This CDR3 is built from 14 residues. Germline assignment: CDR1 SQVTM and CDR2 ANQGSEA. The CDR3 coding sequence is TGCAGCGTGGGGACAGGCGTGGGCACCGGGGAGCTGTTTTTT. Its protein product is CSVGTGVGTGELFF.

J is TRBJ2-1 and V is TRBV20-1, with 10 bases lining up with TRBD2. This CDR3 is built from 15 residues. J was trimmed by 6 bases and V by 0 bases; bases with no gene match: 5. The germline V gene encodes CDR1 DFQATT and CDR2 SNEGSKA (reference sequence). The CDR3 loop reads CSARDSGRLFNEQFF. Here the CDR3 DNA reads TGCAGTGCTAGAGATAGCGGGAGGCTGTTCAATGAGCAGTTCTTC.